This T cell receptor beta chain derives from a study of T cell changes during pregnancy in multiple sclerosis. The V gene end was trimmed by 0 bases and the J gene end by 5 bases; junction bases not matched to a gene: 10. CDR3 size: 17 residues. CDR1 and CDR2 from the germline V gene are LNHNV and YYDKDF (reference sequence). Sequencing used immunoSEQ multiplex PCR; TCRdb keeps in-frame clones, though not all of them. The table has 84,000 or so clones, 85% to 95% seen once. The rearrangement links TRBV15 to TRBJ2-5, with 9 bases identical to TRBD2. The source was peripheral blood, collected in the third trimester of pregnancy. The sequence was collected from a female donor with multiple sclerosis, enrolled in a pregnancy study. Written as DNA, the CDR3 is TGTGCCACCAGCAGAGATTCAGGACTAGCGATTTCGGAGACCCAGTACTTC. It yields the protein CATSRDSGLAISETQYF.